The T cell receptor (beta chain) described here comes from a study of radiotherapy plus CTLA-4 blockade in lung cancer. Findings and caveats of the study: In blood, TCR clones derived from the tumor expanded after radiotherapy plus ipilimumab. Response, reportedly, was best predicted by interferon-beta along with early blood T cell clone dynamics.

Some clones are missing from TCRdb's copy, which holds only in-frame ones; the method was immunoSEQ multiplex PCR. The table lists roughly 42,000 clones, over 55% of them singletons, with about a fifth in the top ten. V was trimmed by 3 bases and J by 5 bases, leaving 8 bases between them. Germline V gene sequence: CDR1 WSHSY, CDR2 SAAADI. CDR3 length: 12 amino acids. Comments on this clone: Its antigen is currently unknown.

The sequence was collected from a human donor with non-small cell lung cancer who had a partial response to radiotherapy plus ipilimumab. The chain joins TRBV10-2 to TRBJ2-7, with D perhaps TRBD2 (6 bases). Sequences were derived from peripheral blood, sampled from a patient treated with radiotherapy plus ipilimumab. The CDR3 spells CASSDWGDEQYF. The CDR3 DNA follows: TGCGCCAGCAGTGACTGGGGGGACGAGCAGTACTTC.